The clone carrying this TCR beta chain showed up just a few times. Its specificity is unknown. Peripheral blood and lesional scalp punch biopsies were taken from alopecia areata patients. It was cDNA, reverse transcribed from extracted RNA, that served as the sequencing template. Sequencing was performed with immunoSEQ multiplex PCR; in TCRdb, only in-frame clones are kept and a portion is missing. This table has some 100,000 clones, roughly two fifths appearing once. This sample is part of a study of CD8+ T cells in alopecia areata. Study-level findings and limits: Shared TCR sequences were less clear between patients than in mice, possibly partly from HLA diversity.

This TCR was recovered from a human donor with alopecia areata. The source material was CD4+ T cells sorted from blood.

The CDR3 DNA reads TGCAGCGTTATGTCGGCAGACGAGACCCAGTACTTC. Translation: CSVMSADETQYF. The rearrangement uses TRBV29-1 and TRBJ2-5; D gene ambiguous. CDR1 and CDR2 (germline): SQVTM, ANQGSEA. The CDR3 covers 12 residues. Trimming took off 5 bases at V and 5 bases at J, with 12 bases between the two ends.